Each of the 10 T cell receptor beta chains below was sequenced from the same sample in a study of OX40 agonist ivuxolimab in advanced cancers. Clones were read by immunoSEQ multiplex PCR, and TCRdb kept only the in-frame ones, dropping some. Of 67,000 or so clones in the sample, around 85% were seen once. This sample comprised CD4+ or CD8+ T cells sorted from blood, obtained in a trial of the OX40 agonist ivuxolimab. The receptors come from an adult with an advanced solid tumor such as melanoma, head and neck, liver or kidney cancer.

The chain combines TRBV30 with TRBJ2-7, with D possibly TRBD2 on 6 matching bases. The CDR3 is 13 residues long. Germline loops: CDR1 GTSNPN, CDR2 SVGIG (reference sequence). V lost 3 bases to trimming and J lost 4 bases, with 13 bases between them. The CDR3 sequence: CAWRTRGFYEQYF. CDR3 DNA sequence: TGTGCCTGGAGGACACGGGGGTTTTACGAGCAGTACTTC.

The CDR3 DNA follows: TGTGCCAGCAGTGCCCGAGGACAGGGGAAGGATGAGCAGTTCTTC. Its translation: CASSARGQGKDEQFF. V is TRBV6-1 and J is TRBJ2-1; 9 positions agree with TRBD1. CDR3 size: 15 residues. Trimming at V came to 4 bases and at J to 8 bases, leaving 9 bases not matched to a gene. The germline V gene encodes CDR1 MNHNS and CDR2 SASEGT.

The rearrangement links TRBV28 to TRBJ1-2, with 7 bases identical to TRBD1. This CDR3 is 14 amino acids long. Looked up from germline, CDR1 is MDHEN and CDR2 is SYDVKM. V lost 6 bases and J lost 8; bases outside the gene matches: 12. The CDR3 nucleotides are TGTGCCAGCAGGATTCCGGGACAGCTGTCGGGCTACACCTTC. This encodes CASRIPGQLSGYTF.

This chain connects TRBV29-1 to TRBJ2-1; 13 bases line up with TRBD2. Germline lookup yields CDR1 SQVTM and CDR2 ANQGSEA. The CDR3 totals 13 residues. With 8 bases clipped from V and 7 bases from J, the junction kept 5 bases outside the gene matches. The chain's CDR3 is CSFWTSGSNEQFF. The CDR3 DNA is TGCAGCTTCTGGACTAGCGGGAGTAATGAGCAGTTCTTC.

The chain couples TRBV19 to TRBJ2-1; 7 bases align to TRBD2. The CDR3 spans 16 residues. The V and J ends lost 6 bases and 0 bases, in that order; junction bases with no gene match: 8. The germline V gene has CDR1 LNHDA and CDR2 SQIVND (reference sequence). CDR3: CASSPSGKGSYNEQFF. CDR3 DNA: TGTGCCAGTAGCCCTAGCGGAAAGGGCTCCTACAATGAGCAGTTCTTC. The variable domain in full, completed from reference TRBV19 and TRBJ2-1, reads DGGITQSPKYLFRKEGQNVTLSCEQNLNHDAMYWYRQDPGQGLRLIYYSQIVNDFQKGDIAEGYSVSREKKESFPLTVTSAQKNPTAFYLCASSPSGKGSYNEQFFGPGTRLTVL.

The CDR3 here is CASMLRYQETQYF. CDR3 nucleotides: TGTGCCAGCATGCTCCGGTACCAAGAGACCCAGTACTTC. This rearrangement joins TRBV6-1 to TRBJ2-5; D not certain. The ends were cut back, 7 bases at V and 0 bases at J, with 9 bases in the middle. Germline values: CDR1 MNHNS, CDR2 SASEGT. The CDR3 runs to 13 residues.

This chain links TRBV11-3 with TRBJ2-1; 7 positions agree with TRBD2. Trimming took 5 bases from V and 7 from J; bases not matched to a gene: 8. In germline, CDR1 is SGHNT, CDR2 YENEEA. CDR3 length equals 14 residues. The CDR3 DNA reads as TGTGCCAGCAGCCTAAGCGGGACCTTAAATGAGCAGTTCTTC. Translating gives CASSLSGTLNEQFF.

DNA for the CDR3: TGTGCCAGCAGTAGATCAGGGACAGGGGGCGCGGGGACCCAGTACTTC. Amino acids: CASSRSGTGGAGTQYF. This chain connects TRBV25-1 to TRBJ2-5; 12 bases are shared with TRBD1. The CDR3 consists of 16 residues. V was clipped by 5 bases and J by 7 bases; unmatched bases: 11. Germline CDR1 MGHDK, CDR2 SYGVNS.

This chain joins TRBV11-2 and TRBJ2-5, with a possible D match to TRBD2 (5 bases). In germline, CDR1 is SGHAT, CDR2 FQNNGV. V gave up 1 base and J gave up 3 bases, with 6 bases separating them. The CDR3 is 13 amino acids. The CDR3 loop reads CASSLGTEETQYF. The DNA of the CDR3 is TGTGCCAGCAGCTTAGGGACTGAAGAGACCCAGTACTTC.

The chain joins TRBV28 to TRBJ1-2, with D perhaps matching TRBD1 (5 bases). Looked up from germline, CDR1 is MDHEN and CDR2 is SYDVKM. This CDR3 is built from 14 residues. The V and J ends lost 5 bases and 3 bases respectively, with 13 bases between them. The CDR3 sequence: CASSPLRDYYGYTF. In DNA form, the CDR3 reads TGTGCCAGCAGTCCCCTCCGGGACTACTATGGCTACACCTTC.